These 17 T cell receptor beta chains originate from one sample sequenced in a study of T cells in pancreatic ductal adenocarcinoma. No neoadjuvant therapy was given to the selected pancreatic ductal adenocarcinoma patients before their surgery. Here immunoSEQ multiplex PCR was the method, and the copy in TCRdb shows in-frame clones only, minus some. Of 85,000 to 120,000 clones listed, nearly 95% are singletons. The sample taken for sequencing was PBMCs. Source of these receptors: a human donor with pancreatic ductal adenocarcinoma.

This clone was found once. The gene calls are TRBV6-1 and TRBJ2-2; tentative D call: TRBD1 (5 bases). V gave up 4 bases and J gave up 0 bases, with 9 bases separating them. The CDR3 extends over 15 amino acids. Looked up from germline, CDR1 is MNHNS and CDR2 is SASEGT. CDR3 amino acids: CASSVRQPNTGELFF. Written as DNA, the CDR3 is TGTGCCAGCAGTGTAAGACAGCCGAACACCGGGGAGCTGTTTTTT.

The CDR3 loop reads CSVVTDRGSSGANVLTF. DNA for the CDR3: TGCAGCGTTGTGACGGACAGGGGGAGCTCTGGGGCCAACGTCCTGACTTTC. V gene TRBV29-1 combines with J gene TRBJ2-6; 10 bases are a match to TRBD1. Germline CDR1 reads SQVTM; CDR2 reads ANQGSEA. This CDR3 contains 17 residues. The J segment lost 0 bases and the V segment lost 4 bases, leaving 6 bases of the junction unmatched.

The rearrangement joins TRBV18 to TRBJ1-1, with 8 bases aligning to TRBD1. Germline assignment: CDR1 KGHSH and CDR2 LQKENI. The ends lost 2 bases at V and 1 base at J; junction bases unmatched: 6. The CDR3 has 16 amino acids. In nucleotides, the CDR3 is TGTGCCAGCTCACCAGGTCGTGGACAGGGGAACACTGAAGCTTTCTTT. The encoded protein is CASSPGRGQGNTEAFF.

This rearrangement joins TRBV2 to TRBJ2-7; D is uncertain. Trimming took 3 bases from V and 7 from J, leaving 10 bases between them. CDR1 and CDR2 (germline): SNHLY, FYNNEI. The CDR3 consists of 12 residues. The CDR3 nucleotides read TGTGCCAGCAGTGACCAGTCCCTTGAGCAGTACTTC. Its protein product is CASSDQSLEQYF.

The chain recombines TRBV5-6 with TRBJ2-1; 10 nucleotides match TRBD2. V lost 4 bases, J lost 6 bases, and 7 bases stayed unmatched. CDR1 and CDR2 from the germline V gene are SGHDT and YYEEEE. The CDR3 totals 15 residues. DNA of the CDR3: TGTGCCAGCAGCCCTCTAGCGGGAGCTAGCAATGAGCAGTTCTTC. The encoded protein is CASSPLAGASNEQFF.

This chain joins TRBV9 and TRBJ2-2; 7 bases align to TRBD2. J lost 3 bases, V lost 2 bases, and 4 bases had no gene match. In germline, CDR1 is SGDLS, CDR2 YYNGEE. The length of the CDR3 is 15 residues. The CDR3, as DNA: TGTGCCAGCAGCGTCACTAGCGTCTACACCGGGGAGCTGTTTTTT. It translates to CASSVTSVYTGELFF.

The chain uses TRBV28 and TRBJ2-6, with D maybe TRBD1 (5 bases). Trimming left V 10 bases short and J 0 bases short, with 7 bases between. The CDR3 runs to 13 residues. Germline CDR1 is MDHEN and CDR2 is SYDVKM. CDR3 bases: TGTGCCATTACAGGCTCTGGGGCCAACGTCCTGACTTTC. Translation gives CAITGSGANVLTF.

The gene calls are TRBV27 and TRBJ2-7, with D possibly TRBD1 on 6 matching bases. Trimming stripped 3 bases from V and 5 bases from J, with 20 bases between. The CDR3 extends over 16 amino acids. Germline lookup yields CDR1 MNHEY and CDR2 SMNVEV (reference sequence). CDR3 protein: CASSFSTGRPGNEQYF. CDR3 nucleotides: TGTGCCAGCAGTTTCTCGACAGGTAGGCCAGGTAACGAGCAGTACTTC.

For this clone: Germline is not matched at one junction end, which may reflect a read error. V usage is TRBV5-1 and J usage is TRBJ2-7; possible D gene TRBD1, 5 bases. The germline V gene encodes CDR1 SGHRS and CDR2 YFSETQ. This CDR3 comprises 13 residues. The CDR3 loop reads CASSLVGDTPGNF. Written as DNA, the CDR3 is TGCGCCAGCAGCTTGGTGGGCGACACACCAGGGAACTTC.

The CDR3, as DNA: TGTGCCAGCTCACCTGCCGGGACAGGGGGGAAGACCCAGTACTTC. As protein: CASSPAGTGGKTQYF. J is TRBJ2-5 and V is TRBV18; the match to TRBD1 covers 11 bases. CDR3 size: 15 residues. Trimming cost V 3 bases and J 6 bases; bases outside gene matches: 6. Germline V CDR1 and CDR2: KGHSH, LQKENI.

J is TRBJ1-5 and V is TRBV20-1; D is unresolved. CDR3 length: 10 residues. The germline V gene encodes CDR1 DFQATT and CDR2 SNEGSKA (reference sequence). V was clipped by 5 bases and J by 6 bases, with 5 bases between them. The CDR3 protein is CSAHTQPQHF. In DNA form, the CDR3 reads TGCAGTGCTCACACTCAGCCCCAGCATTTT.

The chain joins TRBV7-2 to TRBJ2-7; D unclear. This CDR3 is built from 14 residues. The germline CDR1 and CDR2 sequences are SGHTA and FQGNSA. Trimming removed 2 bases from V and 7 bases from J, with 15 bases in between. The CDR3 DNA is TGTGCCAGCAGCTTAACGGAGTCCCTACGGGAGCAGTACTTC. As protein: CASSLTESLREQYF. Combining the CDR3 with reference TRBV7-2 and TRBJ2-7 gives the whole variable domain GAGVSQSPSNKVTEKGKDVELRCDPISGHTALYWYRQSLGQGLEFLIYFQGNSAPDKSGLPSDRFSAERTGGSVSTLTIQRTQQEDSAVYLCASSLTESLREQYFGPGTRLTVT.

The V call is TRBV11-2, the J call TRBJ2-5; unclear D gene. The CDR3 runs 13 residues. Germline V gene lookup returns CDR1 SGHAT and CDR2 FQNNGV. Trimming took off 0 bases at V and 4 bases at J, with 6 bases between the two ends. The CDR3 protein is CASSLEQLETQYF. The CDR3 region has the DNA TGTGCCAGCAGCTTAGAGCAACTAGAGACCCAGTACTTC.

In this sample, this clone turned up a few times. In DNA, the CDR3 is TGTGCCAGTAGTATCTTAGCGGGGTACAATGAGCAGTTCTTC. Its protein is CASSILAGYNEQFF. The chain employs TRBV19 and TRBJ2-1; 8 bases align to TRBD2. The V and J ends lost 3 bases and 4 bases, in that order; junction bases with no gene match: 2. Germline CDR1 is LNHDA and CDR2 is SQIVND (reference sequence). The CDR3 has 14 amino acids. The full variable domain, in which reference TRBV19 and TRBJ2-1 provide the parts outside the CDR3, is DGGITQSPKYLFRKEGQNVTLSCEQNLNHDAMYWYRQDPGQGLRLIYYSQIVNDFQKGDIAEGYSVSREKKESFPLTVTSAQKNPTAFYLCASSILAGYNEQFFGPGTRLTVL.

V usage is TRBV9 and J usage is TRBJ2-2; D perhaps matches TRBD2 (6 bases). The CDR3 loop spans 14 amino acids. V shed 1 base and J shed 7 bases, with 11 bases lying between them. CDR1 is SGDLS, CDR2 YYNGEE, per germline. CDR3 loop: CASSVRGTDGELFF. The CDR3, as DNA: TGTGCCAGCAGCGTACGGGGGACCGACGGGGAGCTGTTTTTT.

The chain employs TRBV12-5 and TRBJ2-7, with 7 positions matching TRBD1. The CDR3 extends over 14 amino acids. The J segment lost 8 bases and the V segment lost 1 base, leaving 8 bases of the junction unmatched. CDR1 and CDR2 from the germline V gene are LGHNT and FRNRAP. The CDR3 coding sequence is TGTGCTAGTGGTTTGGCCAGAAGGGACAGCCAGCAGTACTTC. This gives the protein CASGLARRDSQQYF.

The rearrangement uses TRBV14 and TRBJ2-2; 11 nucleotides match TRBD2. The trim removed 2 bases at V and 8 bases at J, leaving 10 bases unmatched. Germline CDR1 SGHDN, CDR2 FVKESK. CDR3 length: 17 amino acids. The CDR3 bases are TGTGCCAGCAGCCAACGAAGGACTAGCGGGTTGACGGGGGAGCTGTTTTTT. This translates into CASSQRRTSGLTGELFF. Based on the CDR3 plus reference TRBV14 and TRBJ2-2, the full variable domain is EAGVTQFPSHSVIEKGQTVTLRCDPISGHDNLYWYRRVMGKEIKFLLHFVKESKQDESGMPNNRFLAERTGGTYSTLKVQPAELEDSGVYFCASSQRRTSGLTGELFFGEGSRLTVL.